This TCR beta chain was retrieved from a study of blood T cells in healthy people across ages. The authors ran a second PCR of about 6 to 11 cycles using a sample-barcoded 5' primer and a J-beta primer mix. Every single cDNA molecule received a tag from a template-switch adaptor with 12 random nucleotides. TCRdb used MiXCR to reprocess the 5' RACE reads, holding one entry per CDR3 protein. The repertoire holds 450,000 to 700,000 distinct CDR3 sequences, with about 25% as singletons. The CDR3 totals 14 residues. From germline, CDR1 is LNHNV and CDR2 YYDKDF (reference sequence). Study-wide results and limits: Higher diversity and more naive CD4+ cells were features of long-lived donors, compared to aged donors. TCR beta diversity, measured per million T cells, fell in a roughly linear way with age.

This clonotype was seen a single time. Its antigen remains unidentified. At one end, the junction sequence differs from germline, possibly due to a read error. Sequencing input: blood. This TCR was recovered from a woman in her 70s in good health. The J gene is TRBJ1-3, the V gene TRBV15; 7 bases match TRBD1. In DNA, the CDR3 is TGTGCCACCAGCCTACCAGGGGGTCGGAACACCATATACTTT. Amino acid sequence: CATSLPGGRNTIYF.